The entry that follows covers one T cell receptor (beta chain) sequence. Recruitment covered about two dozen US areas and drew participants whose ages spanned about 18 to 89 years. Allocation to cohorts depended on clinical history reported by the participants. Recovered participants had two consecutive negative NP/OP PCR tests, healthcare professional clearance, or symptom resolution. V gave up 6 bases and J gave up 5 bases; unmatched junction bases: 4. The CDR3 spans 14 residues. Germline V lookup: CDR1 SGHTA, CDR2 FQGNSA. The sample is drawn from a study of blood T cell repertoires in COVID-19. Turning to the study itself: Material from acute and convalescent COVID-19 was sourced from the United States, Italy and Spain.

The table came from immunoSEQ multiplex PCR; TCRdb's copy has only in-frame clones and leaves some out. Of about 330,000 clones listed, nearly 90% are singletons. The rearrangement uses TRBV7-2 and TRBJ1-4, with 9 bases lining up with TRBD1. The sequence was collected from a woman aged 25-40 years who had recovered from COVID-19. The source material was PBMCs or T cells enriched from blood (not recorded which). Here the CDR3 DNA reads TGTGCCAGCAGTCCCGGGACAGGGAATGAAAAACTGTTTTTT. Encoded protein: CASSPGTGNEKLFF.